The 15 T cell receptor beta chains below come from one sample, sequenced in a study of blood T cells in healthy people across ages. It was with a sample-barcoded 5' primer and a J-beta primer mix that a second PCR of roughly 6 to 11 cycles was run. TCRdb itself ran the 5' RACE reads through MiXCR, one entry per CDR3 protein. In the table there are about 1.8 million distinct CDR3 sequences, roughly 50% of which are singletons. Sequencing used blood. These receptors came from a woman aged 40-49 years in good health.

This clonotype was found a few times. The chain is built from TRBV4-3 and TRBJ2-6; a possible D gene is TRBD1 (6 bases). Trimming stripped 0 bases from V and 2 bases from J, with 8 bases between. Germline loops: CDR1 LGHNA, CDR2 YSLEER. The CDR3 is made up of 16 amino acids. The CDR3 coding sequence is TGCGCCAGCAGCCAAGACACAGGGCCTGGGGCCAACGTCCTGACTTTC. Translating gives CASSQDTGPGANVLTF.

The rearrangement joins TRBV29-1 to TRBJ2-2, with TRBD2 matching over 8 bases. Trimming at V came to 7 bases and at J to 3 bases, leaving 4 bases not matched to a gene. The CDR3 totals 13 residues. The germline V gene has CDR1 SQVTM and CDR2 ANQGSEA. The CDR3 here is CSGRTSHTGELFF. The DNA of the CDR3 is TGCAGCGGGAGGACTAGCCACACCGGGGAGCTGTTTTTT.

This clonotype was observed a handful of times. The rearrangement joins TRBV7-2 to TRBJ2-3; no definite D call. V lost 6 bases and J lost 0, with 10 bases in between. Germline V lookup: CDR1 SGHTA, CDR2 FQGNSA. CDR3 size: 14 residues. This chain's CDR3 is CASRTYSSTDTQYF. The CDR3 DNA reads TGTGCCAGCAGAACCTATTCTAGCACAGATACGCAGTATTTT. The entire variable domain, with the rest obtained from reference TRBV7-2 and TRBJ2-3, is as follows: GAGVSQSPSNKVTEKGKDVELRCDPISGHTALYWYRQSLGQGLEFLIYFQGNSAPDKSGLPSDRFSAERTGGSVSTLTIQRTQQEDSAVYLCASRTYSSTDTQYFGPGTRLTVL.

This chain's CDR3 is CSATTDPPETQYF. CDR3 DNA sequence: TGCAGTGCCACGACAGACCCCCCAGAGACCCAGTACTTC. The V and J genes are TRBV20-1 and TRBJ2-4, with D perhaps TRBD1 (5 bases). The assigned J gene may be wrong: the sequence end matches TRBJ2-5 better. The CDR3 has 13 residues. CDR1 is DFQATT and CDR2 is SNEGSKA in the germline V gene (reference sequence).

The V call is TRBV20-1, the J call TRBJ1-1; maybe TRBD1 (5 bases). The CDR3 is made up of 12 amino acids. In germline, CDR1 is DFQATT, CDR2 SNEGSKA (reference sequence). This CDR3 reads CRAGRQNTEAFF. The CDR3 coding sequence is TGCAGAGCGGGACGGCAGAACACTGAAGCTTTCTTT.

This clonotype was picked up many times. The V and J genes are TRBV29-1 and TRBJ2-3; no clear D. Germline V lookup: CDR1 SQVTM, CDR2 ANQGSEA. Trimming removed 3 bases at V and 0 bases at J, with 16 bases between. The CDR3 is made up of 16 amino acids. CDR3 nucleotides: TGCAGCGTTGAGGGCGGTGGGGTCACTAGCACAGATACGCAGTATTTT. Its protein product is CSVEGGGVTSTDTQYF.

This clonotype was counted between two and nine times. The chain couples TRBV7-2 to TRBJ2-1; 10 bases are shared with TRBD1. The CDR3 totals 16 residues. The V gene end was trimmed by 2 bases and the J gene end by 2 bases; junction bases not matched to a gene: 3. Germline V lookup: CDR1 SGHTA, CDR2 FQGNSA. This CDR3 reads CASSLKGTGAYNEQFF. CDR3 DNA: TGTGCCAGCAGCTTAAAGGGGACAGGGGCCTACAATGAGCAGTTCTTC. Complete variable domain (other parts from reference TRBV7-2 and TRBJ2-1): GAGVSQSPSNKVTEKGKDVELRCDPISGHTALYWYRQSLGQGLEFLIYFQGNSAPDKSGLPSDRFSAERTGGSVSTLTIQRTQQEDSAVYLCASSLKGTGAYNEQFFGPGTRLTVL.

A remark on this clonotype: A read error is possible here, since a much larger clone lies one base away. The V and J genes are TRBV7-2 and TRBJ2-4; TRBD1 aligns across 9 bases. CDR1 and CDR2 from the germline V gene are SGHTA and FQGNSA. V was clipped by 2 bases and J by 15 bases; unmatched bases: 11. This CDR3 has 14 amino acids. The CDR3 is CASSLNRGQETLYF. CDR3 nucleotide sequence: TGTGCCAGCAGCTTAAACAGGGGGCAAGAGACCCTGTACTTC.

This clonotype turned up a few times. Written as DNA, the CDR3 is TGTGCCAGCAGTCCATCGACACGCAGCACAGATACGCAGTATTTT. Protein: CASSPSTRSTDTQYF. The chain carries TRBV27 and TRBJ2-3, with D unclear. Germline-derived CDR1 and CDR2 are MNHEY and SMNVEV (reference sequence). CDR3 length: 15 residues. Trimming took off 5 bases at V and 0 bases at J, with 12 bases between the two ends.

V is TRBV20-1 and J is TRBJ2-7, with D possibly being TRBD2 (6 bases). The J call may be faulty, since TRBJ2-5 better matches the DNA end. The CDR3 has 15 amino acids. The germline CDR1 and CDR2 sequences are DFQATT and SNEGSKA (reference sequence). For the CDR3, the DNA is TGCAGTGCTAGGGGCGGGAATCAATGGATGGAGACCCAGTACTTC. Translated, it gives CSARGGNQWMETQYF.

This chain links TRBV6-1 with TRBJ2-6; D call uncertain. The length of the CDR3 is 14 residues. The V end lost 8 bases, the J end lost 0 bases, and 8 bases lay between the germline ends. Germline CDR1 reads MNHNS; CDR2 reads SASEGT. CDR3 bases: TGTGCCAGCGGCGACAACTCTGGGGCCAACGTCCTGACTTTC. Its translation: CASGDNSGANVLTF.

This chain joins TRBV11-2 and TRBJ2-5; 7 nucleotides align to TRBD2. Germline V lookup: CDR1 SGHAT, CDR2 FQNNGV. The V gene end was trimmed by 2 bases and the J gene end by 4 bases; junction bases not matched to a gene: 7. This CDR3 has 15 residues. The CDR3 loop reads CASSLRGLELETQYF. In DNA, the CDR3 is TGTGCCAGCAGCTTAAGAGGACTAGAGTTAGAGACCCAGTACTTC.

The CDR3 DNA is TGTGCCAGCAGTTTCGGCTCAGGAACAGGTTCCTACGAGCAGTACTTC. This encodes CASSFGSGTGSYEQYF. The chain joins TRBV6-2 or TRBV6-3 to TRBJ2-7; D is possibly TRBD1 (5 bases). Trimming pared 4 bases from V and 1 base from J, leaving 17 bases between. The CDR3 has 16 residues. The germline V gene encodes CDR1 MNHEY and CDR2 SVGEGT.

This CDR3 reads CASSLKGWNSPLHF. The CDR3 nucleotides read TGTGCCAGCAGCTTAAAGGGCTGGAATTCACCCCTCCACTTT. The chain carries TRBV11-2 and TRBJ1-6; unclear D gene. The V gene lost 2 bases and the J gene lost 7 bases, with 9 bases spanning the gap. Germline-derived CDR1 and CDR2 are SGHAT and FQNNGV. The CDR3 consists of 14 residues.

This sequence joins TRBV4-3 and TRBJ1-6; unclear D gene. There are 13 residues in the CDR3. Germline CDR1 and CDR2: LGHNA and YSLEER. Between the trimmed V and J ends, which lost 1 base and 10 bases, there was a span of 8 bases. For the CDR3, the DNA is TGCGCCAGCAGCCAAGCCGAAGGGTCACCCCTCCACTTT. Its protein product is CASSQAEGSPLHF.